The sequence of this T cell receptor (beta chain) was determined in a study of beta chain features in type 1 diabetes. Overall study findings and caveats: A pattern of fewer insertions and more deletions at VDJ junctions was seen in type 1 diabetes patients. People with Type 1 diabetes carried modestly yet significantly shorter TCRB CDR3s in all four CD4+ subsets. Whether TCRB rearrangement is influenced by HLA type went unresolved here.

On this clone itself: Its antigen is as yet unknown.

Reverse transcribing all isolated RNA meant expressed TCRB transcripts were sequenced. Profiled with immunoSEQ multiplex PCR; TCRdb holds only in-frame clones, not every one. The sample has under 300,000 clones, around 13% seen once. This TCR derives from a young man with type 1 diabetes. Sequenced: naive CD4+ T cells from blood.

CDR3 loop: CASSYSNGGLGETQYF. CDR3 nucleotides: TGTGCCAGCAGTTACTCGAATGGCGGGTTAGGAGAGACCCAGTACTTC. This chain uses TRBV6-5 with TRBJ2-5; D might be TRBD2 (5 bases). The V and J ends lost 0 bases and 4 bases respectively, with 15 bases between them. The CDR3 length is 16 residues. The germline V gene encodes CDR1 MNHEY and CDR2 SVGAGI.